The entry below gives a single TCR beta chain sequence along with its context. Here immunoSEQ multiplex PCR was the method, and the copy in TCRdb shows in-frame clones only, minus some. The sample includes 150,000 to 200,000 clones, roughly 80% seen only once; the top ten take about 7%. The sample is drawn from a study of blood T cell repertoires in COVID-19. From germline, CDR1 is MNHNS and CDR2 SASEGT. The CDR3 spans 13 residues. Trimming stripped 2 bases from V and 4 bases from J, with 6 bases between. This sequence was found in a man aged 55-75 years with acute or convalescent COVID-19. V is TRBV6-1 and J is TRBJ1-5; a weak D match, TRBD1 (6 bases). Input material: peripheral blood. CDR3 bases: TGTGCCAGCAGTGAAACAGGGAATCAGCCCCAGCATTTT. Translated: CASSETGNQPQHF.